These T cell receptor beta chains were read from a single sample in a study of blood T cell repertoires in COVID-19. Here immunoSEQ multiplex PCR was the method, and the copy in TCRdb shows in-frame clones only, minus some. The profile shows under 200,000 clones, roughly 83% of them singletons. The sequenced sample was peripheral blood. The origin of the receptors is a human donor in a cohort sampled during active COVID-19. CDR3s include the opening cysteine and the closing phenylalanine or tryptophan. The D gene is left open where the match is weak. Some rows have no size entry. The others give once, few or many, or a class for an expanded clone.

CDR3: CATHLTGTGELFF
DNA: TGTGCCACCCACTTGACAGGGACCGGGGAGCTGTTTTTT
V: TRBV27
D: TRBD1
J: TRBJ2-2
size: .

CDR3: CASRGPEGSNQPQHF
DNA: TGTGCCAGCAGGGGGCCGGAAGGTAGCAATCAGCCCCAGCATTTT
V: TRBV28
D: .
J: TRBJ1-5
size: .

CDR3: CSARARGLSNEQYF
DNA: TGCAGCGCTCGAGCTCGGGGTTTATCGAACGAGCAGTACTTC
V: TRBV29-1
D: .
J: TRBJ2-7
size: .

CDR3: CASSQEVFWLAANNEQFF
DNA: TGCGCCAGCAGCCAAGAGGTATTCTGGCTAGCGGCAAACAATGAGCAGTTCTTC
V: TRBV4-3
D: TRBD2
J: TRBJ2-1
size: .

CDR3: CASSPGGVYEQYF
DNA: TGCGCCAGCAGCCCGGGGGGAGTGTACGAGCAGTACTTC
V: TRBV5-1
D: TRBD2
J: TRBJ2-7
size: .

CDR3: CASRPRGRSPAMTFF
DNA: TGTGCCAGCAGGCCCAGGGGGCGATCCCCGGCGATGACTTTCTTT
V: TRBV27
D: TRBD1
J: TRBJ1-1
size: .

CDR3: CASSQGLWETQYF
DNA: TGCGCCAGCAGCCAAGGACTTTGGGAGACCCAGTACTTC
V: TRBV4-3
D: .
J: TRBJ2-5
size: .

CDR3: CASTSGVWDTQYF
DNA: TGTGCCAGCACTAGCGGGGTTTGGGATACGCAGTATTTT
V: TRBV6-5
D: TRBD2
J: TRBJ2-3
size: .

CDR3: CASSPTGNQPQHF
DNA: TGTGCCAGTAGTCCGACAGGGAATCAGCCCCAGCATTTT
V: TRBV19
D: TRBD1
J: TRBJ1-5
size: .

CDR3: CASSQDSNQPQHF
DNA: TGCGCCAGCAGCCAGGATAGCAATCAGCCCCAGCATTTT
V: TRBV10-1
D: .
J: TRBJ1-5
size: .

CDR3: CASSRRTAYEQYF
DNA: TGTGCCAGTAGTCGCAGGACAGCCTACGAGCAGTACTTC
V: TRBV19
D: .
J: TRBJ2-7
size: once

CDR3: CASDRGEQYF
DNA: TGTGCCAGTGACAGGGGCGAGCAGTACTTC
V: TRBV7-9
D: TRBD1
J: TRBJ2-7
size: few

CDR3: CASSLGHHSYEQYF
DNA: TGTGCCAGCAGCTTAGGACACCACTCCTACGAGCAGTACTTC
V: TRBV28
D: .
J: TRBJ2-7
size: few

CDR3: CASIATSGSNYEQYF
DNA: TGCGCCAGCATCGCGACTAGCGGGAGTAACTACGAGCAGTACTTC
V: TRBV10-2
D: TRBD2
J: TRBJ2-7
size: .

CDR3: CASKEEGDLLSYEQYF
DNA: TGCGCCAGCAAAGAGGAGGGCGATTTGTTGAGTTACGAGCAGTACTTC
V: TRBV5-1
D: .
J: TRBJ2-7
size: once

CDR3: CASSGDSMISGANVLTF
DNA: TGCGCCAGCAGCGGAGACAGCATGATCTCTGGGGCCAACGTCCTGACTTTC
V: TRBV4-1
D: .
J: TRBJ2-6
size: .

CDR3: CASSSGTSGGSTDTQYF
DNA: TGTGCCAGCAGCTCTGGGACTAGCGGGGGAAGCACAGATACGCAGTATTTT
V: TRBV14
D: TRBD2
J: TRBJ2-3
size: .

CDR3: CASSQDLSRVVNTEAFF
DNA: TGCGCCAGCAGCCAAGATCTTTCCAGGGTCGTAAACACTGAAGCTTTCTTT
V: TRBV4-1
D: .
J: TRBJ1-1
size: .

CDR3: CASTRNTEAFF
DNA: TGTGCCAGTACAAGGAACACTGAAGCTTTCTTT
V: TRBV6-5
D: .
J: TRBJ1-1
size: .

CDR3: CASSLDLQGGLNTEAFF
DNA: TGTGCCAGCAGCTTGGATTTACAGGGGGGACTGAACACTGAAGCTTTCTTT
V: TRBV5-5
D: TRBD1
J: TRBJ1-1
size: .

CDR3: CASSQEEAGYSYEQYF
DNA: TGCGCCAGCAGCCAAGAGGAGGCGGGGTACTCCTACGAGCAGTACTTC
V: TRBV4-1
D: .
J: TRBJ2-7
size: .

CDR3: CASRGTASGANVLTF
DNA: TGTGCCAGCAGGGGGACAGCCTCTGGGGCCAACGTCCTGACTTTC
V: TRBV27
D: TRBD1
J: TRBJ2-6
size: .

CDR3: CASSARYTTSGANVLTF
DNA: TGTGCCAGCAGCGCGAGATATACTACCTCTGGGGCCAACGTCCTGACTTTC
V: TRBV9
D: .
J: TRBJ2-6
size: .

CDR3: CASSFRTARETQYF
DNA: TGTGCCAGCAGTTTTCGGACAGCCCGGGAGACCCAGTACTTC
V: TRBV2
D: .
J: TRBJ2-5
size: .

CDR3: CASSRQGVKYEQYF
DNA: TGTGCCAGCAGCCGACAGGGGGTAAAGTACGAGCAGTACTTC
V: TRBV3-1/TRBV3-2
D: TRBD1
J: TRBJ2-7
size: few

CDR3: CASSQVLAGAYEQYF
DNA: TGTGCCAGCAGCCAAGTTCTAGCGGGAGCCTACGAGCAGTACTTC
V: TRBV3-1/TRBV3-2
D: TRBD2
J: TRBJ2-7
size: .

CDR3: CATSDRTGAGNEQFF
DNA: TGTGCCACCAGTGATCGGACAGGGGCTGGCAATGAGCAGTTCTTC
V: TRBV24-1
D: TRBD1
J: TRBJ2-1
size: .

CDR3: CASSYFRMFSNQPQHF
DNA: TGTGCCAGCAGTTACTTCAGAATGTTCAGCAATCAGCCCCAGCATTTT
V: TRBV6-6
D: .
J: TRBJ1-5
size: .

CDR3: CASSQGAPGGRSPLHF
DNA: TGTGCCAGCAGCCAAGGAGCCCCAGGGGGGCGTTCACCCCTCCACTTT
V: TRBV14
D: TRBD1
J: TRBJ1-6
size: .

CDR3: CASSSTGSYEQYF
DNA: TGCGCCAGCAGCTCGACGGGCTCCTACGAGCAGTACTTC
V: TRBV5-1
D: .
J: TRBJ2-7
size: few

CDR3: CATSRDKGAQQNTIYF
DNA: TGTGCCACCAGCAGAGATAAAGGGGCGCAGCAAAACACCATATATTTT
V: TRBV15
D: .
J: TRBJ1-3
size: .

CDR3: CASSLTGVATNEKLFF
DNA: TGCGCCAGCAGCCTAACCGGGGTGGCAACTAATGAAAAACTGTTTTTT
V: TRBV4-1
D: .
J: TRBJ1-4
size: .

CDR3: CASSIREAGYEQYF
DNA: TGTGCCAGTAGTATCCGGGAGGCAGGGTACGAGCAGTACTTC
V: TRBV19
D: TRBD2
J: TRBJ2-7
size: .

CDR3: CASSQVEGLGAFF
DNA: TGTGCCAGCAGCCAAGTTGAGGGTTTAGGAGCTTTCTTT
V: TRBV3-1/TRBV3-2
D: .
J: TRBJ1-1
size: .

CDR3: CASSSQGGIYEQYF
DNA: TGTGCCAGCAGCTCACAGGGGGGAATTTACGAGCAGTACTTC
V: TRBV5-4
D: TRBD1
J: TRBJ2-7
size: .

CDR3: CASRTPRGQETQYF
DNA: TGTGCCAGCAGAACTCCCAGGGGGCAAGAGACCCAGTACTTC
V: TRBV11-2
D: TRBD1
J: TRBJ2-5
size: few

CDR3: CASSLAGTSLISRGEQYF
DNA: TGCGCCAGCAGCTTGGCGGGGACTAGCCTCATCAGTCGTGGCGAGCAGTACTTC
V: TRBV5-1
D: TRBD2
J: TRBJ2-7
size: .

CDR3: CASSLGGGLYGYTF
DNA: TGTGCCAGCAGCTTAGGGGGGGGCTTATATGGCTACACCTTC
V: TRBV11-2
D: .
J: TRBJ1-2
size: .

CDR3: CASSRTSGGSRDEQYF
DNA: TGTGCCAGCAGCCGGACTAGCGGGGGCTCAAGGGACGAGCAGTACTTC
V: TRBV5-4
D: TRBD2
J: TRBJ2-7
size: .

CDR3: CASSQEGGGNNEKLFF
DNA: TGTGCCAGCAGCCAAGAAGGGGGGGGCAATAATGAAAAACTGTTTTTT
V: TRBV4-2
D: .
J: TRBJ1-4
size: .

CDR3: CASSYGLAGDEQYF
DNA: TGTGCCAGCAGTTACGGACTAGCGGGAGACGAGCAGTACTTC
V: TRBV6-6
D: TRBD2
J: TRBJ2-7
size: once

CDR3: CASSQLGSENTEAFF
DNA: TGCGCCAGCAGTCAATTAGGCAGCGAGAACACTGAAGCTTTCTTT
V: TRBV23-1
D: .
J: TRBJ1-1
size: .

CDR3: CATSRDRGQGMRNTEAFF
DNA: TGTGCCACCAGCAGAGATCGGGGACAGGGGATGAGGAACACTGAAGCTTTCTTT
V: TRBV15
D: TRBD1
J: TRBJ1-1
size: .

CDR3: CASGWVGQVNNQPQHF
DNA: TGTGCTAGTGGTTGGGTGGGACAGGTTAACAATCAGCCCCAGCATTTT
V: TRBV12-5
D: TRBD1
J: TRBJ1-5
size: .

CDR3: CASSPTLPTGAETQYF
DNA: TGTGCCAGCAGTCCCACACTTCCTACAGGGGCCGAGACCCAGTACTTC
V: TRBV27
D: TRBD1
J: TRBJ2-5
size: .